The clone carrying this T cell receptor beta chain was picked up one time. Its antigen is unidentified. The source of the sample is a study of shared clonotypes between healthy human individuals. Overall study results and limits: Represented diversity (both genetic and exposure-history) was limited by the small number of donors. Among several donors, roughly 5% of naive CD4 clonotypes were found in common.

Sequencing was performed with immunoSEQ multiplex PCR; in TCRdb, only in-frame clones are kept and a portion is missing. Of roughly 2.5 million clones in the sample, just over 90% are singletons; the top ten hold more than 0.12%. Trimming cost V 4 bases and J 5 bases, with 17 bases left between them. The germline V gene has CDR1 MGHRA and CDR2 YSYEKL. The CDR3 totals 16 residues. The sequenced sample was naive CD4+ T cells sorted from blood. Subset denoted: CD45RA+ positively selected. This clonotype was sampled from a man aged 18-30 years in good health. The genes are TRBV4-1 and TRBJ1-4; D remains ambiguous. CDR3 DNA sequence: TGCGCCAGCAGCCCTCGTGGAGGCCAGCTCAATGAAAAACTGTTTTTT. This sequence encodes CASSPRGGQLNEKLFF.